The 30 T cell receptor beta chains listed next were all sequenced from one sample in a study of blood T cell repertoires in COVID-19. TCRdb's table, derived via immunoSEQ multiplex PCR, lists solely in-frame clones and lacks some. This sample carries 130,000 to 150,000 clones, 75% to 90% of them seen once, and the ten largest clones take approximately 10%. Sequencing was carried out using PBMCs or T cells enriched from blood (not recorded which). Receptors originate from a man aged 55 to 70 who had recovered from COVID-19.

This rearrangement joins TRBV9 to TRBJ1-2; D gene uncertain. CDR1 and CDR2 from the germline V gene are SGDLS and YYNGEE. This CDR3 is built from 11 residues. Trimming pared 3 bases from V and 8 bases from J, leaving 8 bases between. CDR3 region: CASSARWGYTF. CDR3 coding DNA: TGTGCCAGCAGCGCCCGGTGGGGCTACACCTTC.

CDR3 in amino acids: CASSVDDSQQYF. The CDR3 DNA reads as TGTGCCAGCAGCGTAGATGATAGCCAGCAGTACTTC. The chain uses TRBV9 and TRBJ2-7; D remains ambiguous. Trimming removed 0 bases from V and 8 bases from J, with 9 bases in between. CDR1 SGDLS and CDR2 YYNGEE come from the germline V gene. This CDR3 has 12 amino acids. The complete variable domain, with remaining parts taken from reference TRBV9 and TRBJ2-7, reads DSGVTQTPKHLITATGQRVTLRCSPRSGDLSVYWYQQSLDQGLQFLIQYYNGEERAKGNILERFSAQQFPDLHSELNLSSLELGDSALYFCASSVDDSQQYFGPGTRLTVT.

This sequence joins TRBV19 and TRBJ1-5; weak D call: TRBD1 (6 bases). Germline values: CDR1 LNHDA, CDR2 SQIVND (reference sequence). The CDR3 covers 16 residues. V gave up 5 bases and J gave up 0 bases, with 14 bases separating them. The CDR3 nucleotides are TGTGCCAGTAGTCCGACTCGACAGGCTAGCAATCAGCCCCAGCATTTT. It translates to CASSPTRQASNQPQHF.

The chain employs TRBV3-1 (or the pseudogene TRBV3-2) and TRBJ1-2; 10 nucleotides agree with TRBD1. CDR1 and CDR2 (germline): LGHDT, YNNKEL (reference sequence). The CDR3 length is 15 residues. V shed 4 bases, J shed 2 bases, and the junction held 4 bases outside the gene matches. CDR3 bases: TGTGCCAGCAGCCCCGGACAGGGGGGGAACTATGGCTACACCTTC. Its translation is CASSPGQGGNYGYTF.

The V gene is TRBV14, the J gene TRBJ2-7; 11 nucleotides line up with TRBD1. With V trimmed by 5 bases and J by 3 bases, 6 bases remained unmatched. The germline CDR1 and CDR2 sequences are SGHDN and FVKESK. The CDR3 extends over 15 amino acids. CDR3 coding DNA: TGTGCCAGCAGCGCCTGGGACAGGGGGGACTACGAGCAGTACTTC. This sequence encodes CASSAWDRGDYEQYF.

The rearrangement uses TRBV12-3 or TRBV12-4 and TRBJ1-2, with D possibly matching TRBD1 (5 bases). The CDR3 has 12 residues. Trimming shortened V by 2 bases and J by 4 bases, and 5 bases separated the two germline ends. The CDR3, as DNA: TGTGCCAGCAGTTTACAGGGCTATGGCTACACCTTC. Its translation is CASSLQGYGYTF.

V gene TRBV7-8 combines with J gene TRBJ1-1; 8 bases match TRBD1. V lost 5 bases and J lost 5; bases outside the gene matches: 7. CDR1 SGHVS and CDR2 FQNEAQ come from the germline V gene. The CDR3 spans 14 residues. CDR3 sequence reads: CASSRQGLETEAFF. In nucleotides, the CDR3 is TGTGCCAGCAGCCGACAGGGGTTAGAGACTGAAGCTTTCTTT.

The chain employs TRBV27 and TRBJ2-7, with TRBD1 matching 8 bases. CDR1 is MNHEY and CDR2 is SMNVEV in the germline V gene (reference sequence). The CDR3 runs 13 residues. V lost 5 bases to trimming and J lost 4 bases; unmatched junction nucleotides: 4. CDR3 residues: CASSVDRGYEQYF. Here the CDR3 DNA reads TGTGCCAGCAGTGTAGACAGGGGATACGAGCAGTACTTC.

V usage is TRBV10-3 and J usage is TRBJ2-1; weak D call: TRBD1 (6 bases). This CDR3 is 16 amino acids long. From germline, CDR1 is ENHRY and CDR2 SYGVKD. The germline V and J ends were trimmed by 5 bases and 0 bases, with 14 bases remaining between them. The CDR3 spells CAISSVGQSSYNEQFF. The CDR3 coding sequence is TGTGCCATCAGTAGCGTCGGACAGAGCTCCTACAATGAGCAGTTCTTC.

The DNA for the CDR3 is TGTGCCAGCAGCTTGCCGTCAGGGACAGGAAACACCATATATTTT. This translates into CASSLPSGTGNTIYF. The V and J genes are TRBV5-4 and TRBJ1-3; D perhaps matches TRBD1 (6 bases). The germline V and J ends were trimmed by 1 base and 4 bases, with 12 bases remaining between them. Germline V gene sequence: CDR1 SGHNT, CDR2 YYREEE (reference sequence). The CDR3 covers 15 residues.

V and J are TRBV4-2 and TRBJ2-2, with 8 bases matching TRBD2. The CDR3 totals 15 residues. The V gene's germline CDR1 is LGHNA and CDR2 YNFKEQ. V shed 4 bases, J shed 7 bases, and the junction held 8 bases outside the gene matches. CDR3 nucleotides: TGTGCCAGCAGCCTCCCGGGGGGGGCTGGCGGGGAGCTGTTTTTT. Encoded protein: CASSLPGGAGGELFF.

The V call is TRBV3-1 (or the pseudogene TRBV3-2), the J call TRBJ2-7; 7 bases map to TRBD1. The trim removed 4 bases at V and 7 bases at J, leaving 13 bases unmatched. The CDR3 has 15 residues. Looked up from germline, CDR1 is LGHDT and CDR2 is YNNKEL (reference sequence). The CDR3 sequence: CASSLNRDSLVEQYF. In DNA form, the CDR3 reads TGTGCCAGCAGCCTTAACCGGGACAGCCTGGTTGAGCAGTACTTC.

This chain links TRBV11-2 with TRBJ1-1, with D hard to call. The CDR3 has 13 amino acids. Looked up from germline, CDR1 is SGHAT and CDR2 is FQNNGV. Trimming pared 5 bases from V and 2 bases from J, leaving 9 bases between. CDR3 sequence reads: CASSTRGNTEAFF. The CDR3 DNA is TGTGCCAGCAGCACCCGGGGAAACACTGAAGCTTTCTTT. Complete variable domain (other parts from reference TRBV11-2 and TRBJ1-1): EAGVAQSPRYKIIEKRQSVAFWCNPISGHATLYWYQQILGQGPKLLIQFQNNGVVDDSQLPKDRFSAERLKGVDSTLKIQPAKLEDSAVYLCASSTRGNTEAFFGQGTRLTVV.

This chain uses TRBV6-1 with TRBJ2-2, with a possible D match to TRBD1 (6 bases). The germline V gene encodes CDR1 MNHNS and CDR2 SASEGT. This CDR3 contains 13 residues. V lost 2 bases and J lost 7, with 8 bases in between. CDR3 coding DNA: TGTGCCAGCAGTGAACAGGGGTTCGGGGAGCTGTTTTTT. Its translation: CASSEQGFGELFF.

This chain links TRBV2 with TRBJ2-2; 8 bases match TRBD2. With 4 bases clipped from V and 5 bases from J, the junction kept 6 bases outside the gene matches. CDR3 size: 15 residues. Germline V gives CDR1 SNHLY, CDR2 FYNNEI. The CDR3 DNA follows: TGTGCCAGCAGTGTCGGGGGGGCCAAGACCGGGGAGCTGTTTTTT. It encodes CASSVGGAKTGELFF.

This chain links TRBV29-1 with TRBJ1-2; unclear D gene. CDR1 and CDR2 from the germline V gene are SQVTM and ANQGSEA. CDR3 length equals 11 residues. V shed 3 bases and J shed 3 bases, with 5 bases lying between them. The CDR3 region is CSVDGYYGYTF. The CDR3 nucleotides are TGCAGCGTTGACGGTTACTATGGCTACACCTTC.

V usage is TRBV14 and J usage is TRBJ1-2, with D hard to call. Germline loops: CDR1 SGHDN, CDR2 FVKESK. The CDR3 spans 13 residues. Trimming left V 1 base short and J 2 bases short, with 5 bases between. The CDR3, as DNA: TGTGCCAGCAGCCAAGGACTGAACTATGGCTACACCTTC. It is translated as CASSQGLNYGYTF. The whole variable domain, remainder taken from reference TRBV14 and TRBJ1-2, is EAGVTQFPSHSVIEKGQTVTLRCDPISGHDNLYWYRRVMGKEIKFLLHFVKESKQDESGMPNNRFLAERTGGTYSTLKVQPAELEDSGVYFCASSQGLNYGYTFGSGTRLTVV.

This rearrangement joins TRBV3-1 (or the pseudogene TRBV3-2) to TRBJ1-3; D perhaps matches TRBD1 (5 bases). CDR1 LGHDT and CDR2 YNNKEL come from the germline V gene (reference sequence). This CDR3 contains 14 residues. Trimming left V 7 bases short and J 4 bases short, with 14 bases between. CDR3 bases: TGTGCCAGCAAGGATTGGGGCACGGGAAACACCATATATTTT. Its translation: CASKDWGTGNTIYF.

The chain joins TRBV5-1 to TRBJ1-6; 9 nucleotides align to TRBD1. J was trimmed by 10 bases and V by 4 bases; bases with no gene match: 9. Per germline, CDR1 SGHRS and CDR2 YFSETQ. CDR3 length: 15 residues. The CDR3 reads CASSPATGGGSPLHF. Written as DNA, the CDR3 is TGCGCCAGCAGCCCCGCGACAGGGGGAGGCTCACCCCTCCACTTT.

This chain connects TRBV20-1 to TRBJ1-1, with D hard to call. In germline, CDR1 is DFQATT, CDR2 SNEGSKA (reference sequence). V lost 2 bases and J 4 bases, leaving 5 bases between the germline ends. This CDR3 has 11 amino acids. The CDR3 reads CSARSFTEAFF. The CDR3 DNA reads as TGCAGTGCTAGATCATTCACTGAAGCTTTCTTT.

This clone was observed a few times. This chain connects TRBV7-8 to TRBJ1-4; 7 bases match TRBD1. Germline CDR1 is SGHVS and CDR2 is FQNEAQ. This CDR3 is 16 amino acids long. The trim removed 5 bases at V and 7 bases at J, leaving 13 bases unmatched. CDR3 coding DNA: TGTGCCAGCAGCAGAAGGGACAGTGGATGGGGTGAAAAACTGTTTTTT. Encoded protein: CASSRRDSGWGEKLFF.

This clone was counted between two and nine times. This chain connects TRBV19 to TRBJ2-7; possibly TRBD1 for D (5 bases). V gave up 4 bases and J gave up 3 bases, with 10 bases separating them. The germline V gene encodes CDR1 LNHDA and CDR2 SQIVND (reference sequence). The CDR3 is made up of 13 amino acids. This CDR3 reads CASSKGQGYEQYF. The DNA of the CDR3 is TGTGCCAGTAGTAAAGGGCAGGGCTACGAGCAGTACTTC.

CDR3 protein: CASRARDRENTGELFF. CDR3 coding DNA: TGTGCCAGCAGGGCCCGGGACAGGGAGAACACCGGGGAGCTGTTTTTT. The V gene is TRBV2, the J gene TRBJ2-2, with TRBD1 matching over 9 bases. The CDR3 spans 16 residues. Germline CDR1 and CDR2: SNHLY and FYNNEI. J gave up 1 base and V 6 bases, and 6 bases lay outside the gene matches.

The chain has TRBV7-9 and TRBJ2-7; 9 positions match TRBD2. Germline V gives CDR1 SEHNR, CDR2 FQNEAQ (reference sequence). This CDR3 contains 15 residues. V lost 4 bases to trimming and J lost 3 bases; unmatched junction nucleotides: 7. CDR3 protein: CASSSPLAGHYEQYF. As DNA, the CDR3 is TGTGCCAGCAGCTCCCCACTAGCGGGCCACTACGAGCAGTACTTC.

This rearrangement joins TRBV5-1 to TRBJ2-1, with D hard to call. In germline, CDR1 is SGHRS, CDR2 YFSETQ. This CDR3 spans 13 amino acids. V was trimmed by 0 bases and J by 4 bases, leaving 5 bases between them. CDR3 sequence reads: CASSLGQYNEQFF. In nucleotides, the CDR3 is TGCGCCAGCAGCTTGGGACAATACAATGAGCAGTTCTTC.

The chain is built from TRBV10-3 and TRBJ1-1, with D perhaps TRBD1 (5 bases). V lost 5 bases and J lost 9, with 16 bases in between. The CDR3 sequence is 13 residues long. Germline CDR1 and CDR2: ENHRY and SYGVKD. The CDR3: CAISFTTDQKAFF. CDR3 DNA: TGTGCCATCAGTTTTACGACAGACCAAAAAGCTTTCTTT.

V gene TRBV10-3 combines with J gene TRBJ2-3; 9 bases line up with TRBD1. The CDR3 loop spans 17 amino acids. Germline CDR1 ENHRY, CDR2 SYGVKD. V shed 2 bases, J shed 5 bases, and the junction held 11 bases outside the gene matches. The CDR3 protein is CAISELRDRAGKDTQYF. The CDR3 bases are TGTGCCATCAGTGAGCTCCGGGACAGGGCGGGGAAAGATACGCAGTATTTT.

This chain connects TRBV7-6 to TRBJ1-5, with D tentatively TRBD1 (5 bases). This CDR3 has 16 residues. Germline lookup yields CDR1 SGHVS and CDR2 FNYEAQ. Trimming removed 1 base from V and 1 base from J, with 11 bases in between. In DNA form, the CDR3 reads TGTGCCAGCAGCTTAGGATGGGCAGGGAGCAATCAGCCCCAGCATTTT. It is translated as CASSLGWAGSNQPQHF.

J is TRBJ1-5 and V is TRBV28, with a tentative D call TRBD1 (6 bases). V was pared by 5 bases and J by 7 bases, with 15 bases between. This CDR3 spans 14 amino acids. Per the germline V gene, CDR1 is MDHEN and CDR2 is SYDVKM. In nucleotides, the CDR3 is TGTGCCAGCAGTCTCCAGGGGTGGGGACAGCCCCAGCATTTT. Its protein is CASSLQGWGQPQHF.

V is TRBV5-5 and J is TRBJ2-1, with a weak D call TRBD2 (5 bases). The V end was cut by 4 bases, the J end by 0 bases, with 14 bases between. Germline-derived CDR1 and CDR2 are SGHKS and YYEKEE (reference sequence). This CDR3 spans 16 amino acids. The CDR3 sequence is CASSPFSGSSYNEQFF. CDR3 sequence (DNA): TGTGCCAGCAGCCCATTCTCGGGGAGCTCCTACAATGAGCAGTTCTTC.